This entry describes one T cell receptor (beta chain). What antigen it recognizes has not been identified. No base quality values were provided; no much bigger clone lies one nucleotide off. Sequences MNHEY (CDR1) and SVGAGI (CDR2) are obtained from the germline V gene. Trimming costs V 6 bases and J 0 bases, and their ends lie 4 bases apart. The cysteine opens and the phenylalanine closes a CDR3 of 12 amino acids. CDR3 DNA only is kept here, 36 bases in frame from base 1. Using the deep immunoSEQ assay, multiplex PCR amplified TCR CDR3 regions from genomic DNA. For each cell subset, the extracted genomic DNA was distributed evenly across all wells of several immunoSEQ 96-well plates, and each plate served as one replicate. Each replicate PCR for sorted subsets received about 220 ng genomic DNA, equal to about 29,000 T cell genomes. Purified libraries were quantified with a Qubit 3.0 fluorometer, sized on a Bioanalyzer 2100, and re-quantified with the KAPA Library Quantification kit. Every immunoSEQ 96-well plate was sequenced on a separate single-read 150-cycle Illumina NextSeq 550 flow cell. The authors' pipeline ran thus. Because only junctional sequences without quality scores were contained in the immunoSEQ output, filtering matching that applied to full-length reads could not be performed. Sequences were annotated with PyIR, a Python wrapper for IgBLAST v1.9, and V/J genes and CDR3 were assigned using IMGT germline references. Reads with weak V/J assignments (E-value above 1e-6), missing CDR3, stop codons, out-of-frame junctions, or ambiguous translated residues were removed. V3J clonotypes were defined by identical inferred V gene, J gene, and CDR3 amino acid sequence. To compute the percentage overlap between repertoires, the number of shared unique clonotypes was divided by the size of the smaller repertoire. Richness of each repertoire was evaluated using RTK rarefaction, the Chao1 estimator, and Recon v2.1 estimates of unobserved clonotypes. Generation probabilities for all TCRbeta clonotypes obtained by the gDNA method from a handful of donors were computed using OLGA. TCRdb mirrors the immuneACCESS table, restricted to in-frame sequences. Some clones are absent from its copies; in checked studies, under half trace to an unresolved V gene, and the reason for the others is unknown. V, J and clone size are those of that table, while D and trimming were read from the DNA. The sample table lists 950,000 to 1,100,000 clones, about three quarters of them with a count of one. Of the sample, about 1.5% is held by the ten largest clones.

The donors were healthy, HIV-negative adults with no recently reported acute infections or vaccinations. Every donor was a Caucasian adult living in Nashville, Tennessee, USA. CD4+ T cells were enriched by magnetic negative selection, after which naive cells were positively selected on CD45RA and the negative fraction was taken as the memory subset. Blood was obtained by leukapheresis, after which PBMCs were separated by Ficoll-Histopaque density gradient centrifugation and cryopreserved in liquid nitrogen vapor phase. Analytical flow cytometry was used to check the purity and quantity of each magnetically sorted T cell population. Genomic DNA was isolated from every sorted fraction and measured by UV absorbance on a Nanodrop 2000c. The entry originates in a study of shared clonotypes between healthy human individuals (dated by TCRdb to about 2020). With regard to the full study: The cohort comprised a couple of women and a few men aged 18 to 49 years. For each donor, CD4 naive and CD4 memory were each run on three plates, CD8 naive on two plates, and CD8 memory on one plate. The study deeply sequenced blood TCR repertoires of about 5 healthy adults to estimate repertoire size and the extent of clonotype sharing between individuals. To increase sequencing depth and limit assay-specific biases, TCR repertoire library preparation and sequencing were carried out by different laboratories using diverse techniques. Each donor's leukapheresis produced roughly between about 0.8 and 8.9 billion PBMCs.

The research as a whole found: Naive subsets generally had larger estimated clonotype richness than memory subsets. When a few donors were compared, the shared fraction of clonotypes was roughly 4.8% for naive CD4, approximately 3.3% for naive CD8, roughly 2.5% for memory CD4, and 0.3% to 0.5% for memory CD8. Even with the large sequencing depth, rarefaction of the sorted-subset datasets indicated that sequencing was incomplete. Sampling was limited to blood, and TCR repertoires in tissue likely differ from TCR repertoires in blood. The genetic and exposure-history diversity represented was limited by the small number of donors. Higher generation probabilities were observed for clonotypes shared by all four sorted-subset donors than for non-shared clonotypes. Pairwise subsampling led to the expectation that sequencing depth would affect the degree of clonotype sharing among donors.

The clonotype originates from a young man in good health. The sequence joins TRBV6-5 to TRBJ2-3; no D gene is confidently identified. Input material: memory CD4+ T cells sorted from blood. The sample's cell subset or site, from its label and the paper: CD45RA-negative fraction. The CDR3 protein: CASRASTDTQYF. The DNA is TGTGCCAGCAGGGCTAGCACAGATACGCAGTATTTT.